The present TCR beta chain was sequenced within a study of TET2 disruption in CD19-targeted CAR T cells. Treatment meaning: autologous CTL019 cells: CD19 CAR with 4-1BB and CD3 zeta domains. The starting T cells for CTL019 came from a peripheral blood leukapheresis. The germline V gene encodes CDR1 DFQATT and CDR2 SNEGSKA (reference sequence). V shed 4 bases, J shed 0 bases, and the junction held 3 bases outside the gene matches. This CDR3 is 14 amino acids long. On this clone itself: Its cognate antigen is unknown. The read gets to within 3 residues of the CDR3 end, and the germline J gene fills in the rest.

Repertoires were generated with immunoSEQ multiplex PCR, while TCRdb's copy carries only in-frame clones and drops some. Seen in this sample are under 30,000 clones; the ten most common clones hold 1.5% to 2%. The chain recombines TRBV20-1 with TRBJ1-5, with TRBD1 matching 7 bases. The sample here was CD8- CAR+ T cells sorted from cultured blood T cells, taken for CD19 CAR T cell therapy. The subset: CD8-negative CAR-positive T cells from the infusion product. The receptor comes from a man aged 65 to 85 with chronic lymphocytic leukemia. The CDR3 protein is CSAMGQYSNQPQHF. CDR3 DNA (partial): TGCAGTGCTATGGGACAGTATAGCAATCAGCCC.